This TCR beta chain was observed in a study of T cells in Graves' hyperthyroidism and ophthalmopathy (dated by TCRdb to the late 2010s). Regarding the complete study: Peripheral blood samples were taken at the time of initial diagnosis, prior to any treatment. To identify distinguishing TCR V-J signatures, a discovery cohort of about 100 patients was used, comprising under 45 with Graves' ophthalmopathy and 57 with stable Graves' hyperthyroidism. Prospective prediction of ophthalmopathy was tested in an independent validation cohort of approximately 18 hyperthyroidism patients and around 16 patients who later progressed to ophthalmopathy. For training and testing, the approximately 97 patients in the discovery cohort were randomly divided in a 7:3 ratio. The study also compared thyroid tissue and blood T-cell repertoires from roughly six Graves' hyperthyroidism patients. After blood sampling, hyperthyroidism patients were treated with methimazole at a starting dose of 30 mg daily, and ophthalmopathy patients were treated with high-dose intravenous methylprednisolone. The paper describes TCR Vbeta CDR3 sequencing of fewer than 150 peripheral blood samples, made up of 43 ophthalmopathy patients, over 70 hyperthyroidism patients and some 17 progressor patients.

The TCR beta CDR3 regions were amplified from the RNA transcripts. A first-round RT-PCR of the TCR CDR3 used the HTBI primer set with the Qiagen OneStep RT-PCR kit. Libraries were constructed in a second round of multiplex PCR, after which size selection and purification were carried out. The libraries were sequenced on an Illumina HiSeq2000 using paired-end 100 bp reads. Regarding the original processing steps: SOAPnuke was used to process the raw data, with reads discarded if the reads contained adapters or uncalled bases, had a mean Phred below 15, or lacked an exact constant-primer or identifier match. COPE v1.2.5 was used to merge the high-quality paired reads, and each unique nucleotide sequence was defined as a clonotype. Clonotypes were aligned to IMGT TRBV, TRBD and TRBJ reference segments using MiTCR v1.1. The analysis included only V-J combinations with a frequency above 0.0001, which together covered 99.2% of the repertoires. The TCS score was defined as F50 (clonal expansion) divided by E x V (chaos), with BLOSUM62-based TCRdist calculated between CDR3 peptides within each V-J. Welch's t-statistics and random forest reduced around 550 V-J features to 13, which were used in a naive Bayes classifier (R e1071). TCRdb passed the public sequencing reads through fastp at Q25 and MiXCR, retaining productive beta sequences. For every CDR3 protein sequence, its rows merge into one entry that carries the most common genes and DNA. TCRdb's processing, not the study's, gives the V and J calls here. The table for this sample lists about half a million distinct CDR3 sequences; less than 20% of them were counted only once. The ten biggest clones cover 47% of the sample.

This clonotype was seen more than once but under ten times. Its antigen is unknown. Base qualities are not at hand, and no much larger clone is one base apart. Overall results and qualifications from the work: Most expanded thyroid clonotypes (frequency above 0.001) were also detected in blood, suggesting blood repertoires may reflect thyroid immune responses. In validation, progression to ophthalmopathy was predicted by the model with nearly 71% sensitivity and 72.22% specificity, a median of approximately 7.1 months before onset. Sample size was not statistically predetermined, and investigators were not blinded to group allocation. Ophthalmopathy was separated from stable hyperthyroidism by a 13 V-J signature model, with approximately 85% sensitivity and around 81% specificity obtained in cross-validation and 80%/75% obtained in testing.

V drops 7 bases and J drops 7 bases, leaving 19 bases in between. The cysteine opens and the phenylalanine closes a CDR3 of 13 amino acids. Only the CDR3 portion is preserved as DNA: 39 bases, with reading frame beginning at the first base. CDR1 and CDR2 are drawn from the germline V gene: SQVTM, ANQGSEA. Ophthalmopathy patients had moderately to severely active disease, with a Clinical Activity Score of 3 or more, a NOSPECS grade of 4 or more, and a disease duration of less than 3 months. The study excluded patients with uncontrolled infections, other autoimmune diseases, pregnancy or lactation. Diagnoses were established on the basis of clinical symptoms, serum thyroxine and TRAb, thyroid ultrasound, and orbital computed tomography. PBMCs were separated from 7.5 to 10 ml of fresh peripheral blood using Ficoll-Paque density gradient centrifugation. Total RNA was extracted using Trizol reagent, and RNA quality was assessed on an Agilent 2100 Bioanalyzer.

The chain links TRBV29-1 with TRBJ2-5; 5 matching bases give a weak D call of TRBD1. The sequence was obtained from a man between 40 and 49 years old with Graves' ophthalmopathy. The sample comprised blood. DNA sequence: TGCAGCGGTGGAGAGGCAGGGCCTACGACCCAGTACTTC. It translates to CSGGEAGPTTQYF. Extended through the reference TRBV29-1 and TRBJ2-5 proteins, this CDR3 yields the full variable domain: SAVISQKPSRDICQRGTSLTIQCQVDSQVTMMFWYRQQPGQSLTLIATANQGSEATYESGFVIDKFPISRPNLTFSTLTVSNMSPEDSSIYLCSGGEAGPTTQYFGPGTRLLVL.